One and the same sample provided the 19 T cell receptor beta chains below, sequenced in a study of T cells after yellow fever vaccination. TCRdb analysed the 5' RACE reads with MiXCR anew, one entry per CDR3 protein. The sample lists just over 250,000 distinct CDR3 sequences; around 5.2% were seen once. This specimen consisted of CD4+ T cells sorted from PBMCs, obtained on the day of the yellow fever booster vaccination. The receptors come from a man aged 18 to 30 who received the YFV17D yellow fever vaccine.

The chain is built from TRBV10-1 and TRBJ2-3; D may correspond to TRBD1 or TRBD2 (6 bases each). CDR3 length: 13 amino acids. Trimming pared 6 bases from V and 5 bases from J, leaving 12 bases between. Germline V lookup: CDR1 WNHNN, CDR2 SYGVQD (reference sequence). The CDR3, as DNA: TGCGCCAGCAGCGGGGGCCCTCGAGATACGCAGTATTTT. The encoded protein is CASSGGPRDTQYF.

This chain's CDR3 is CSVELADTQYF. The DNA of the CDR3 is TGCAGCGTAGAACTAGCAGATACGCAGTATTTT. The rearrangement uses TRBV29-1 and TRBJ2-3; possible D gene TRBD2, 5 bases. Trimming left V 6 bases short and J 4 bases short, with 8 bases between. CDR3 length: 11 amino acids. Germline V lookup: CDR1 SQVTM, CDR2 ANQGSEA.

This clonotype has only a few counts. CDR3 DNA sequence: TGTGCCACCAGTGATTTGGATACGCAGTATTTT. Its translation: CATSDLDTQYF. The J gene is TRBJ2-3, the V gene TRBV24-1, with D uncertain. The CDR3 sequence is 11 residues long. V gave up 0 bases and J gave up 6 bases, with 0 bases separating them. Germline V gene sequence: CDR1 KGHDR, CDR2 SFDVKD.

This clonotype was seen repeatedly, ten times or more. The chain combines TRBV3-1 with TRBJ2-7; D is undetermined. V was shortened by 4 bases and J by 2 bases, with 12 bases between the two germline ends. Per the germline V gene, CDR1 is LGHDT and CDR2 is YNNKEL (reference sequence). The length of the CDR3 is 14 residues. CDR3 nucleotide sequence: TGTGCCAGCAGCCCCCGAGTAGGGCCCTACGAGCAGTACTTC. As protein: CASSPRVGPYEQYF.

The chain has TRBV5-1 and TRBJ2-3, with unresolved D. This CDR3 contains 14 residues. Trimming left V 6 bases short and J 6 bases short, with 17 bases between. Germline V CDR1 and CDR2: SGHRS, YFSETQ. CDR3: CASTRSPPSDTQYF. The CDR3 coding sequence is TGCGCCAGCACCAGGTCACCACCCTCGGATACGCAGTATTTT.

In its sample, this clonotype was seen many times. This sequence joins TRBV21-1 and TRBJ2-2; TRBD2 is the table's D call, not checked against the DNA. TRBV21-1 is given as a pseudogene. CDR3 size: 15 residues. The CDR3 DNA follows: TGTGCCTACCGACTAGCCCCCGTCAACTCCGGGGAGCTGTTTTTT. It is translated as CAYRLAPVNSGELFF.

This clonotype was picked up many times. CDR3 DNA sequence: TGTGCCAGCAGTTACTTGGACAGGGACGTAGATGAGCAGTTCTTC. The encoded protein is CASSYLDRDVDEQFF. The rearrangement links TRBV6-5 to TRBJ2-1; 8 nucleotides match TRBD1. Germline V gene sequence: CDR1 MNHEY, CDR2 SVGAGI. The J segment lost 8 bases and the V segment lost 1 base, leaving 7 bases of the junction unmatched. The CDR3 has 15 residues.

This clonotype was found many times. V usage is TRBV4-2 and J usage is TRBJ2-1; 15 nucleotides align to TRBD2. CDR1 and CDR2 from the germline V gene are LGHNA and YNFKEQ. The CDR3 extends over 18 amino acids. V was pared by 0 bases and J by 4 bases, with 4 bases of the junction left unmatched. CDR3 in amino acids: CASSQDLGTSGGYNEQFF. The CDR3, as DNA: TGTGCCAGCAGCCAAGATCTAGGGACTAGCGGGGGGTACAATGAGCAGTTCTTC.

This clonotype occurred a few times. The chain has TRBV12-3 or TRBV12-4 and TRBJ1-1, with D possibly matching TRBD1 (5 bases). CDR3 length equals 13 residues. The V end was cut by 3 bases, the J end by 11 bases, with 16 bases between. The DNA of the CDR3 is TGTGCCAGCAGTTTTGGTCAGGGTAATCGGGCTTTCTTT. It is translated as CASSFGQGNRAFF.

This clonotype was detected a few times. V is TRBV7-2 and J is TRBJ1-1; 9 positions match TRBD1. This CDR3 is built from 14 residues. The V segment lost 1 base and the J segment 5 bases; nucleotides outside the gene matches: 2. Germline V gene lookup returns CDR1 SGHTA and CDR2 FQGNSA. CDR3 residues: CASSLDRGHTEAFF. The CDR3 region has the DNA TGTGCCAGCAGCTTAGACAGGGGGCATACTGAAGCTTTCTTT.

The rearrangement uses TRBV23-1 and TRBJ1-1; a weak D match, TRBD1 (5 bases). TRBV23-1 is labeled an ORF, and its function is uncertain. V was pared by 0 bases and J by 3 bases, with 20 bases between. The CDR3 loop spans 18 amino acids. CDR3 DNA sequence: TGCGCCAGCAGTCAATCGTGGAAGGGGAGGGCTCGGGACACTGAAGCTTTCTTT. This sequence encodes CASSQSWKGRARDTEAFF.

This clonotype was detected a few times. J is TRBJ2-7 and V is TRBV4-3, with TRBD1 matching over 8 bases. This CDR3 contains 16 residues. Germline V gene data show CDR1 as LGHNA and CDR2 as YSLEER. The V and J ends lost 2 bases and 4 bases, in that order; junction bases with no gene match: 10. Here the CDR3 reads CASSQPDRVEVYEQYV. The DNA of the CDR3 is TGCGCCAGCAGCCAACCGGACAGGGTGGAAGTTTACGAGCAGTACGTC.

This clonotype was seen more than once but under ten times. The chain carries TRBV12-3 or TRBV12-4 and TRBJ2-7; 7 bases map to TRBD2. The CDR3 sequence is 14 residues long. The V gene end was trimmed by 9 bases and the J gene end by 7 bases; junction bases not matched to a gene: 15. The CDR3 here is CASGGGVPIEEQYF. DNA of the CDR3: TGTGCCAGTGGGGGGGGGGTCCCGATTGAGGAGCAGTACTTC.

Only a few counts were recorded for this clonotype. The chain uses TRBV7-2 and TRBJ1-2; no definite D call. The CDR3 sequence is 13 residues long. Germline V lookup: CDR1 SGHTA, CDR2 FQGNSA. V was shortened by 1 base and J by 9 bases, with 12 bases between the two germline ends. CDR3 region: CASSLDRRSSYTF. CDR3 coding DNA: TGTGCCAGCAGCTTAGACAGACGGAGTAGCTACACCTTC.

This clonotype showed up many times. The chain uses TRBV15 and TRBJ1-4; D uncertain. CDR1 is LNHNV, CDR2 YYDKDF, per germline (reference sequence). This CDR3 is built from 15 residues. The V end was cut by 0 bases, the J end by 8 bases, with 13 bases between. In DNA form, the CDR3 reads TGTGCCACCAGCAGAGATCAACCGGGCAGCGAAAAACTGTTTTTT. Its protein is CATSRDQPGSEKLFF. The whole variable domain, remainder taken from reference TRBV15 and TRBJ1-4, is DAMVIQNPRYQVTQFGKPVTLSCSQTLNHNVMYWYQQKSSQAPKLLFHYYDKDFNNEADTPDNFQSRRPNTSFCFLDIRSPGLGDTAMYLCATSRDQPGSEKLFFGSGTQLSVL.

The V call is TRBV7-8, the J call TRBJ2-7; D not certain. CDR3 length: 12 amino acids. Looked up from germline, CDR1 is SGHVS and CDR2 is FQNEAQ. CDR3 sequence: CASSLTSYEQHV. CDR3 DNA: TGTGCCAGCAGCTTAACCTCCTACGAGCAGCACGTC.

This clonotype was seen a few times. The rearrangement links TRBV6-4 to TRBJ1-2; D not certain. From germline, CDR1 is MRHNA and CDR2 SNTAGT. The V end lost 2 bases, the J end lost 10 bases, and 17 bases lay between the germline ends. The CDR3 contains 14 residues. CDR3 bases: TGTGCCAGCAGTGACACGGAATTTAAGGGTACCTACACCTTC. It yields the protein CASSDTEFKGTYTF.

In its sample, this clonotype was seen many times. This rearrangement joins TRBV6-5 to TRBJ2-1; 7 bases agree with TRBD1. Germline-derived CDR1 and CDR2 are MNHEY and SVGAGI. CDR3 length: 13 amino acids. V lost 6 bases, J lost 6 bases, and 5 bases stayed unmatched. In DNA form, the CDR3 reads TGTGCCAGCAGGTCCCGGGACAGCAATGAGCAGTTCTTC. Encoded protein: CASRSRDSNEQFF.

This clonotype was detected many times. The chain couples TRBV19 to TRBJ2-1; 7 positions agree with TRBD1. There are 13 residues in the CDR3. Germline CDR1 reads LNHDA; CDR2 reads SQIVND (reference sequence). The CDR3 loop is CATSGTADNEQFF. The CDR3 nucleotides read TGTGCTACCTCTGGGACAGCCGACAATGAGCAGTTCTTC. Full variable domain (rest looked up from reference TRBV19 and TRBJ2-1): DGGITQSPKYLFRKEGQNVTLSCEQNLNHDAMYWYRQDPGQGLRLIYYSQIVNDFQKGDIAEGYSVSREKKESFPLTVTSAQKNPTAFYLCATSGTADNEQFFGPGTRLTVL.